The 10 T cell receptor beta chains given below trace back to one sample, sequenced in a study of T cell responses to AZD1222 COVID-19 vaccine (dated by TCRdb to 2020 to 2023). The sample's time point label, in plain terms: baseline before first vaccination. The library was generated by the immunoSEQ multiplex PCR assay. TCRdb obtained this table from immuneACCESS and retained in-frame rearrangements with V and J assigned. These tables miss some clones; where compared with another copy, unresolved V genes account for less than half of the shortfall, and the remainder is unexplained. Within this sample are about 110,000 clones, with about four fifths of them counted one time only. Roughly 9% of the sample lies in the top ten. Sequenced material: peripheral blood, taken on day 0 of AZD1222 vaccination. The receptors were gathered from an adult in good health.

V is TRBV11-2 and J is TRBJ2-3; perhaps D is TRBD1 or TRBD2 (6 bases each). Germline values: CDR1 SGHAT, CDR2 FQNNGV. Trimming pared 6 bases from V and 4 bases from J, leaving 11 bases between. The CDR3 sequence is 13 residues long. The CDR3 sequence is CASSTGAPDTQYF. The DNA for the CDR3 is TGTGCCAGCAGTACGGGGGCCCCAGATACGCAGTATTTT.

Here the CDR3 DNA reads TGTGCCAGCTCACAAGGACTAGCGGGGGCAGATACGCAGTATTTT. It is translated as CASSQGLAGADTQYF. The rearrangement joins TRBV3-1 (or the pseudogene TRBV3-2) to TRBJ2-3; the match to TRBD2 covers 13 bases. Germline trimming cut 8 bases from V and 4 bases from J; bases unmatched to any gene: 6. The CDR3 extends over 15 amino acids. Germline V lookup: CDR1 LGHDT, CDR2 YNNKEL (reference sequence).

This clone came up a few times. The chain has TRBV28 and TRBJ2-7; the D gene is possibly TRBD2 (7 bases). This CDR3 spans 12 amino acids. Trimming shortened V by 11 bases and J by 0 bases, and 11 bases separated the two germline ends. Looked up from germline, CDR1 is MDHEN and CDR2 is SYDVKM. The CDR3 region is CAGRGYSYEQYF. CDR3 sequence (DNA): TGTGCCGGGAGGGGGTACTCCTACGAGCAGTACTTC.

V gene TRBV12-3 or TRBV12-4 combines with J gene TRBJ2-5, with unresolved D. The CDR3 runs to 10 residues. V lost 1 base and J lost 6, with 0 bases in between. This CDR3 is CASSLETQYF. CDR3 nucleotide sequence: TGTGCCAGCAGTTTAGAGACCCAGTACTTC.

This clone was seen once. CDR3 nucleotide sequence: TGCGCCAGCAGCCAAGGGTTTCAAGGCAATGAGCAGTTCTTC. It translates to CASSQGFQGNEQFF. The gene calls are TRBV4-1 and TRBJ2-1, with no clear D. The length of the CDR3 is 14 residues. The germline V gene encodes CDR1 MGHRA and CDR2 YSYEKL. Trimming took 1 base from V and 6 from J, leaving 10 bases between them.

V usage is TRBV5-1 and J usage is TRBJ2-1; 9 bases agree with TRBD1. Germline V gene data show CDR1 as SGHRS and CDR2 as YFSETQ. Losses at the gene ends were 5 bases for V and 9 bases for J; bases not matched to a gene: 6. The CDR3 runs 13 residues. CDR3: CASRGQGIGEQFF. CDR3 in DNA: TGCGCCAGCAGGGGACAGGGAATCGGTGAGCAGTTCTTC.

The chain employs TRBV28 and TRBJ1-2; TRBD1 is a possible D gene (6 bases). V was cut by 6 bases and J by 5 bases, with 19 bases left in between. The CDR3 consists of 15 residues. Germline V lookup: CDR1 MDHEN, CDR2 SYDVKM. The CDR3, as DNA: TGTGCCAGCAGCTACATGGCGGACAGAAGGTATGGCTACACCTTC. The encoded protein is CASSYMADRRYGYTF.

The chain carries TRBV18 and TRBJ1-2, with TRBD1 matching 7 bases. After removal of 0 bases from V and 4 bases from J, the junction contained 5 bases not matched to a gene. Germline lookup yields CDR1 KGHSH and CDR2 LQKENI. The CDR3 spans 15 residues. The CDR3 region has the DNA TGTGCCAGCTCACCACCGACAGGGCAATTCTATGGCTACACCTTC. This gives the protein CASSPPTGQFYGYTF.

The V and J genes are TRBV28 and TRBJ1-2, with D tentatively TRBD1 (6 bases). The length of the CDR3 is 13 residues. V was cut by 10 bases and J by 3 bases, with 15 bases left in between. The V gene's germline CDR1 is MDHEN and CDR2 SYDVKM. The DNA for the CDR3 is TGTGCCACCTTAGACAGGCGATACTATGGCTACACCTTC. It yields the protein CATLDRRYYGYTF.

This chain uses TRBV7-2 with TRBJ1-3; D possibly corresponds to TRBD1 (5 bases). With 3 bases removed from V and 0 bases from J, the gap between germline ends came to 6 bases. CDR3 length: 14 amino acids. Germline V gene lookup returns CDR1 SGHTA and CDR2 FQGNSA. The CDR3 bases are TGTGCCAGCAGCTTGGACACCTCTGGAAACACCATATATTTT. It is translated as CASSLDTSGNTIYF. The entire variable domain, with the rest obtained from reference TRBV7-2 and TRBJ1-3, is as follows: GAGVSQSPSNKVTEKGKDVELRCDPISGHTALYWYRQSLGQGLEFLIYFQGNSAPDKSGLPSDRFSAERTGGSVSTLTIQRTQQEDSAVYLCASSLDTSGNTIYFGEGSWLTVV.